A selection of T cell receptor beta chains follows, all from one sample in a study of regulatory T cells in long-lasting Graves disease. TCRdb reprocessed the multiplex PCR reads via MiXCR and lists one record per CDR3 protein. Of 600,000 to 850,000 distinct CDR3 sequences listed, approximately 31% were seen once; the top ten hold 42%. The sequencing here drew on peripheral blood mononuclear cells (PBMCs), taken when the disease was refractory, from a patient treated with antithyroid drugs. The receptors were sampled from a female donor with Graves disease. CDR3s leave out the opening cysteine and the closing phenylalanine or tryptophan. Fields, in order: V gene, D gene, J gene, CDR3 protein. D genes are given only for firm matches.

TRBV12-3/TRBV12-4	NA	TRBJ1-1	ASSYLGQIEAF
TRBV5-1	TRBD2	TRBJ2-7	ASSLVGLEGEQY
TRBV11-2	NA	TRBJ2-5	ASSLAPDKTQY
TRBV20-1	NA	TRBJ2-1	SASETYNEQF
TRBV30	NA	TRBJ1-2	AWSVESYGYT
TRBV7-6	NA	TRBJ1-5	ASSLRDDSQPQH
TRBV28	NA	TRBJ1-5	ASSLFDGNQPQH
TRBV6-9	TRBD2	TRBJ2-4	ASSFLGGTSKDIQY
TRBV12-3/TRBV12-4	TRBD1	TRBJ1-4	ASSLWTGFTNEKLF
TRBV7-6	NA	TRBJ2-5	ASSPPPWGSGQETQY
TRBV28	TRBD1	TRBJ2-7	ASSYRDRAYEQY
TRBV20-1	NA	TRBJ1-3	SATPRYSGNTIY
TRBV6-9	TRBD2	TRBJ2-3	ASSYTGLAQDTQY